The 23 T cell receptor beta chains presented below share a single source sample, sequenced in a study of OX40 agonist ivuxolimab in advanced cancers. Repertoires were generated with immunoSEQ multiplex PCR, while TCRdb's copy carries only in-frame clones and drops some. The table has roughly 56,000 clones, roughly four fifths seen once. Material: CD4+ or CD8+ T cells sorted from blood, obtained in a trial of the OX40 agonist ivuxolimab. The receptors come from an adult with an advanced solid tumor such as melanoma, head and neck, liver or kidney cancer.

The chain links TRBV19 to TRBJ1-1; D possibly corresponds to TRBD1 (6 bases). Germline CDR1 reads LNHDA; CDR2 reads SQIVND (reference sequence). V shed 5 bases and J shed 0 bases, with 19 bases lying between them. This CDR3 contains 17 residues. CDR3 in amino acids: CASSHRVGASMNTEAFF. As DNA, the CDR3 is TGTGCCAGTAGTCACCGGGTGGGGGCATCTATGAACACTGAAGCTTTCTTT.

This clone was detected only once. The chain uses TRBV9 and TRBJ2-1; D uncertain. The CDR3 sequence is 17 residues long. Looked up from germline, CDR1 is SGDLS and CDR2 is YYNGEE. With 0 bases removed from V and 0 bases from J, the gap between germline ends came to 13 bases. The CDR3 DNA is TGTGCCAGCAGCGTAGTTTACATGACGAGCTCCTACAATGAGCAGTTCTTC. It codes for CASSVVYMTSSYNEQFF.

The chain has TRBV5-1 and TRBJ2-7; 11 bases agree with TRBD1. Germline CDR1 is SGHRS and CDR2 is YFSETQ. After removal of 4 bases from V and 7 bases from J, the junction contained 7 bases not matched to a gene. The length of the CDR3 is 14 residues. As DNA, the CDR3 is TGCGCCAGCAGCCAGGGACAGGGGGTCGGGGAGCAGTACTTC. As protein: CASSQGQGVGEQYF.

This chain connects TRBV18 to TRBJ2-3, with a weak D call TRBD1 (5 bases). The CDR3 is 15 amino acids. The V end was cut by 2 bases, the J end by 2 bases, with 11 bases between. Germline CDR1 and CDR2: KGHSH and LQKENI. This CDR3 reads CASSPDSGYTDTQYF. The CDR3 DNA follows: TGTGCCAGCTCACCAGACAGTGGATACACAGATACGCAGTATTTT.

This sequence joins TRBV7-6 and TRBJ1-4; TRBD1 aligns across 7 bases. Germline V lookup: CDR1 SGHVS, CDR2 FNYEAQ. J gave up 8 bases and V 5 bases, and 20 bases lay outside the gene matches. This CDR3 is built from 18 residues. For the CDR3, the DNA is TGTGCCAGCAGCCCAACCCCGGGACAGAGATCCGAGCGGGAAAAACTGTTTTTT. The encoded protein is CASSPTPGQRSEREKLFF.

This clone is judged medium-sized. The rearrangement uses TRBV29-1 and TRBJ1-2, with 7 positions matching TRBD1. The length of the CDR3 is 13 residues. CDR1 SQVTM and CDR2 ANQGSEA come from the germline V gene. After removal of 7 bases from V and 4 bases from J, the junction contained 9 bases not matched to a gene. Here the CDR3 DNA reads TGCAGCGCCGGCGGACAGGACACCTATGGCTACACCTTC. It is translated as CSAGGQDTYGYTF.

CDR3 coding DNA: TGTGCCAGAGCCCCTATAGCTTTCAATCAGCCCCAGCATTTT. Protein: CARAPIAFNQPQHF. The chain links TRBV21-1 to TRBJ1-5. TRBV21-1 is a pseudogene segment. This CDR3 has 14 amino acids.

This clone appeared a few times. The J gene is TRBJ2-1, the V gene TRBV14; 7 bases match TRBD1. From germline, CDR1 is SGHDN and CDR2 FVKESK. V lost 0 bases, J lost 9 bases, and 8 bases stayed unmatched. This CDR3 has 15 residues. The CDR3 coding sequence is TGTGCCAGCAGCCAAGAAATCCTACAGGGGAGTGAGCAGTTCTTC. Its protein is CASSQEILQGSEQFF.

Of note for this clone: Other DNA variants within this sample encode the same CDR3. This rearrangement joins TRBV7-2 to TRBJ1-2, with D tentatively TRBD1 (5 bases). Trimming shortened V by 5 bases and J by 8 bases, and 15 bases separated the two germline ends. Germline V gene data show CDR1 as SGHTA and CDR2 as FQGNSA. CDR3 length equals 13 residues. The CDR3 nucleotides read TGTGCCAGCAGCCTCCGGGGGGGAGTCGGCTACACCTTC. It encodes CASSLRGGVGYTF.

V and J are TRBV11-2 and TRBJ2-1; no clear D gene. Trimming pared 1 base from V and 9 bases from J, leaving 7 bases between. The CDR3 extends over 12 amino acids. Germline V gene sequence: CDR1 SGHAT, CDR2 FQNNGV. CDR3 bases: TGTGCCAGCAGCTTAGTCCCGACTGAGCAGTTCTTC. Amino acids: CASSLVPTEQFF.

V is TRBV29-1 and J is TRBJ1-1; 9 bases are a match to TRBD1. The V and J ends lost 7 bases and 0 bases, in that order; junction bases with no gene match: 6. Germline CDR1 reads SQVTM; CDR2 reads ANQGSEA. The CDR3 length is 14 residues. CDR3 amino acids: CSAERQGVNTEAFF. DNA for the CDR3: TGCAGCGCCGAACGACAGGGGGTGAACACTGAAGCTTTCTTT.

The chain employs TRBV2 and TRBJ2-5, with no clear D. Germline V gives CDR1 SNHLY, CDR2 FYNNEI. Trimming cost V 7 bases and J 3 bases, with 6 bases left between them. CDR3 length: 11 residues. In DNA, the CDR3 is TGTGCCAGCAACCAAAAAGAGACCCAGTACTTC. Translating it yields CASNQKETQYF.

The V call is TRBV11-2, the J call TRBJ2-1, with a tentative D call TRBD2 (6 bases). Trimming removed 5 bases from V and 13 bases from J, with 15 bases in between. The CDR3 spans 12 residues. CDR1 and CDR2 (germline): SGHAT, FQNNGV. Written as DNA, the CDR3 is TGTGCCAGCAGCACGACCGGGACTCCACAGTTCTTC. Amino acids: CASSTTGTPQFF.

The chain employs TRBV29-1 and TRBJ2-7, with 8 bases that match TRBD1. V was pared by 6 bases and J by 4 bases, with 5 bases of the junction left unmatched. CDR3 size: 12 residues. Germline V gives CDR1 SQVTM, CDR2 ANQGSEA. CDR3 region: CSVGQASYEQYF. CDR3 coding DNA: TGCAGCGTGGGACAGGCCTCTTACGAGCAGTACTTC.

J is TRBJ2-1 and V is TRBV29-1, with 9 bases that match TRBD2. V shed 6 bases and J 4 bases; nucleotides not matched to a gene: 7. The length of the CDR3 is 14 residues. Germline lookup yields CDR1 SQVTM and CDR2 ANQGSEA. For the CDR3, the DNA is TGCAGCGTAGGTCTAGCGGGAAGGTACAATGAGCAGTTCTTC. Its protein is CSVGLAGRYNEQFF.

For this clone: At one end the junction does not follow the germline gene, possibly because of a read error. The rearrangement joins TRBV7-7 to TRBJ2-2, with a weak D call TRBD1 (6 bases). This CDR3 comprises 14 residues. CDR1 SSHAT and CDR2 FNYEAQ come from the germline V gene (reference sequence). The CDR3 DNA sequence: TGTGCTAGCAGTACGGAAACAGGGACCGGGGAGCTGTTTTTT. This codes for CASSTETGTGELFF.

This clone was found once. The rearrangement uses TRBV30 and TRBJ1-5, with 8 bases that match TRBD1. V was clipped by 3 bases and J by 5 bases; unmatched bases: 3. The CDR3 loop spans 13 amino acids. Per the germline V gene, CDR1 is GTSNPN and CDR2 is SVGIG (reference sequence). For the CDR3, the DNA is TGTGCCTGGAGCCCGACAGGGGATCAGCCCCAGCATTTT. It yields the protein CAWSPTGDQPQHF.

The chain has TRBV19 and TRBJ2-1; 7 nucleotides match TRBD1. The germline V gene encodes CDR1 LNHDA and CDR2 SQIVND (reference sequence). V lost 1 base to trimming and J lost 13 bases; unmatched junction nucleotides: 4. The CDR3 totals 12 residues. The CDR3 spells CASSIGTGAQFF. CDR3 in DNA: TGTGCCAGTAGTATAGGTACAGGGGCTCAGTTCTTC.

This chain joins TRBV6-1 and TRBJ1-1; D call uncertain. Deletions cut 3 bases from V and 0 bases from J, with 5 bases between. CDR1 is MNHNS, CDR2 SASEGT, per germline. The CDR3 totals 13 residues. The CDR3 DNA is TGTGCCAGCAGTGACACAATGAACACTGAAGCTTTCTTT. Its translation is CASSDTMNTEAFF.

This clone was counted once. The rearrangement links TRBV28 to TRBJ2-3; 10 bases are a match to TRBD1. J lost 3 bases, V lost 8 bases, and 11 bases had no gene match. CDR1 is MDHEN and CDR2 is SYDVKM in the germline V gene. The CDR3 runs 16 residues. The CDR3 DNA reads as TGTGCCAGCGGAATCCGGGACAGGGGTTGGACAGATACGCAGTATTTT. It codes for CASGIRDRGWTDTQYF.

The chain is built from TRBV7-6 and TRBJ1-5; 7 bases align to TRBD1. This CDR3 contains 19 residues. The trim removed 0 bases at V and 6 bases at J, leaving 17 bases unmatched. Germline V gene sequence: CDR1 SGHVS, CDR2 FNYEAQ. In DNA form, the CDR3 reads TGTGCCAGCAGCTTAGCTCGGGCAGCTAACAGGGGAGGCGGTCAGCCCCAGCATTTT. As protein: CASSLARAANRGGGQPQHF.

This clone was counted a few times. The gene calls are TRBV2 and TRBJ2-7; D may be TRBD1 or TRBD2 (5 bases each). Germline CDR1 SNHLY, CDR2 FYNNEI. The CDR3 runs 19 residues. V lost 3 bases and J lost 2, with 26 bases in between. The CDR3 region has the DNA TGTGCCAGCAGTGATCTTGGGGTGTGGGGCAGCGGAGGAACCTACGAGCAGTACTTC. This gives the protein CASSDLGVWGSGGTYEQYF.

This clone showed up just a few times. The V gene is TRBV6-5, the J gene TRBJ1-1, with D possibly matching TRBD1 (6 bases). Germline CDR1 is MNHEY and CDR2 is SVGAGI. V was cut by 6 bases and J by 5 bases, with 7 bases left in between. The CDR3 has 11 residues. The DNA of the CDR3 is TGTGCCAGCAGCCAGGGGACTGAAGCTTTCTTT. It codes for CASSQGTEAFF.